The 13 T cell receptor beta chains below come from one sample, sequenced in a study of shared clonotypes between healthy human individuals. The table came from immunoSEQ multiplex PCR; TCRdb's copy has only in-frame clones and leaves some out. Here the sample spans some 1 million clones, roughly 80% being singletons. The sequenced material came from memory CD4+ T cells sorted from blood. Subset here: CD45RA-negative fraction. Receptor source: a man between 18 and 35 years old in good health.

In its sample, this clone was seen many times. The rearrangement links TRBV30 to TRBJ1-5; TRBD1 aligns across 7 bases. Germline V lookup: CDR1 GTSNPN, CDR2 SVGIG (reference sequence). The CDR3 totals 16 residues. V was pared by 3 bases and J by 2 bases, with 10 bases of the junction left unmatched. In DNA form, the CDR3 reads TGTGCCTGGAGCCAGGAAAGGGGGACAGGCAATCAGCCCCAGCATTTT. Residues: CAWSQERGTGNQPQHF. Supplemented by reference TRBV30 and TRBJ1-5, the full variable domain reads SQTIHQWPATLVQPVGSPLSLECTVEGTSNPNLYWYRQAAGRGLQLLFYSVGIGQISSEVPQNLSASRPQDRQFILSSKKLLLSDSGFYLCAWSQERGTGNQPQHFGDGTRLSIL.

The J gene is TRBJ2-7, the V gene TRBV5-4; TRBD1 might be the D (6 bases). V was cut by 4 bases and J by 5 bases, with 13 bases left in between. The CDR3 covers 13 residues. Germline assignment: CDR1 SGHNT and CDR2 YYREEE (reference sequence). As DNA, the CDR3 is TGTGCCAGCAGCACAGGGAATCTCAACGAGCAGTACTTC. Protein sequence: CASSTGNLNEQYF.

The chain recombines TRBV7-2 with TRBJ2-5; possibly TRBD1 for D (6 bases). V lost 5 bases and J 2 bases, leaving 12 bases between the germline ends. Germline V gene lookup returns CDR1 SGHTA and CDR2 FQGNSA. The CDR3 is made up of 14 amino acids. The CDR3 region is CASSKTGRQETQYF. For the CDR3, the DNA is TGTGCCAGCAGCAAGACAGGACGACAAGAGACCCAGTACTTC.

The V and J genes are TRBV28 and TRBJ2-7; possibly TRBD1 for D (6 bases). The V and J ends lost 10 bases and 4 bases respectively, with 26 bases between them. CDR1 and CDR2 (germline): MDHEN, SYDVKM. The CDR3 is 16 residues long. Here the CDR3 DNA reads TGTGCCACGAAAGGGGGAGTTGTCGGGACGATTTACGAGCAGTACTTC. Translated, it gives CATKGGVVGTIYEQYF.

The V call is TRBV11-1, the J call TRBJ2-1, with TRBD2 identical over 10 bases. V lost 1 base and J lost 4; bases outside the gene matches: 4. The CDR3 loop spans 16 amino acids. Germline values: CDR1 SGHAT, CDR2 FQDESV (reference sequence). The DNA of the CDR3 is TGTGCCAGCAGCTTAGGTAAACTAGCGGGATACAATGAGCAGTTCTTC. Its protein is CASSLGKLAGYNEQFF.

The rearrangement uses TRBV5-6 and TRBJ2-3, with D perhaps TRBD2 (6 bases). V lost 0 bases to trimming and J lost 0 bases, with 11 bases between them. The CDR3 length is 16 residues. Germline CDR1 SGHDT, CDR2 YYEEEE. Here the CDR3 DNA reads TGTGCCAGCAGCTTGGTCCATAGCGGAAGCACAGATACGCAGTATTTT. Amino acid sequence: CASSLVHSGSTDTQYF.

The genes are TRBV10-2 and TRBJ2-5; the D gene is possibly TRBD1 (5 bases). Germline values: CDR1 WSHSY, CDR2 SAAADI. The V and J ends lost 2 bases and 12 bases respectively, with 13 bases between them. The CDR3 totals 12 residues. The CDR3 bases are TGCGCCAGCAGTGAGGACAGTCCCGTTAAGTACTTC. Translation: CASSEDSPVKYF.

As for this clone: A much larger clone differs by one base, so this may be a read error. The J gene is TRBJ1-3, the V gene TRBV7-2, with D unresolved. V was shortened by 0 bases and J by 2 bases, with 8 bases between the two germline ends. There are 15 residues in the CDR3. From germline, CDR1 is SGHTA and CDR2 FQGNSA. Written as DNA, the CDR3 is TGTGCCAGCAGCTTAGCTTGGGAGCCTGGAAACACCATATATTTT. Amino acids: CASSLAWEPGNTIYF. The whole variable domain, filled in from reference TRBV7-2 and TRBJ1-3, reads GAGVSQSPSNKVTEKGKDVELRCDPISGHTALYWYRQSLGQGLEFLIYFQGNSAPDKSGLPSDRFSAERTGGSVSTLTIQRTQQEDSAVYLCASSLAWEPGNTIYFGEGSWLTVV.

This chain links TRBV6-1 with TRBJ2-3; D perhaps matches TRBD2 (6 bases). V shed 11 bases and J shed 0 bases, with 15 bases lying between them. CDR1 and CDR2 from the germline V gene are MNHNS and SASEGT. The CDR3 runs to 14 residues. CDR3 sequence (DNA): TGTGCCGCACGGAGGGAGCTAAGCACAGATACGCAGTATTTT. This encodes CAARRELSTDTQYF.

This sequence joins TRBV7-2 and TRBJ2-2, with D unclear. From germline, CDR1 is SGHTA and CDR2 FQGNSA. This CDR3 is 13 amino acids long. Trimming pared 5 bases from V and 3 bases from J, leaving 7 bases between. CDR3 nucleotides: TGTGCCAGCAGCCGCGACTACACCGGGGAGCTGTTTTTT. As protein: CASSRDYTGELFF.

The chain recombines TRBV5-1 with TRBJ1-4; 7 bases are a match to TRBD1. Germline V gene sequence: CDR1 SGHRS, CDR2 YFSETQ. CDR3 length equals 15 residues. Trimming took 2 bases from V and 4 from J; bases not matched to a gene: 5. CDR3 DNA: TGCGCCAGCAGCTTTACAGGGGCCCTTAATGAAAAACTGTTTTTT. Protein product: CASSFTGALNEKLFF. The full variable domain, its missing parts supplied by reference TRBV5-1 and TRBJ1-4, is KAGVTQTPRYLIKTRGQQVTLSCSPISGHRSVSWYQQTPGQGLQFLFEYFSETQRNKGNFPGRFSGRQFSNSRSEMNVSTLELGDSALYLCASSFTGALNEKLFFGSGTQLSVL.

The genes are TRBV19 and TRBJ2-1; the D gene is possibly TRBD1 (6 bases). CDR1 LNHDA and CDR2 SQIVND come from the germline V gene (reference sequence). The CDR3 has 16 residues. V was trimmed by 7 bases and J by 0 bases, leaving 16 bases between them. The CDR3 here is CASTARMDSSYNEQFF. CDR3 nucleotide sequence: TGTGCCAGTACCGCCCGGATGGACAGCTCCTACAATGAGCAGTTCTTC.

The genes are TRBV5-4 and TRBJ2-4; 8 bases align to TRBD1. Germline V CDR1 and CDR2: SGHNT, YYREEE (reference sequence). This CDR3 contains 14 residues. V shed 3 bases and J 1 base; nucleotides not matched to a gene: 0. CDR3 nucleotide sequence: TGTGCCAGCAGCTCAGGGGGCGCCAAAAACATTCAGTACTTC. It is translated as CASSSGGAKNIQYF. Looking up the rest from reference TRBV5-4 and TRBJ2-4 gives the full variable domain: ETGVTQSPTHLIKTRGQQVTLRCSSQSGHNTVSWYQQALGQGPQFIFQYYREEENGRGNFPPRFSGLQFPNYSSELNVNALELDDSALYLCASSSGGAKNIQYFGAGTRLSVL.